Each of the 16 T cell receptor beta chains below was sequenced from the same sample in a study of T cell responses to AZD1222 COVID-19 vaccine. The assay was immunoSEQ multiplex PCR, and TCRdb's table has in-frame clones only and misses some. The table lists fewer than 180,000 clones, roughly nine tenths of them singletons. Sequencing used peripheral blood, obtained 28 days after the second AZD1222 dose. Receptors were obtained from an adult who received the AZD1222 COVID-19 vaccine.

The chain recombines TRBV5-5 with TRBJ1-2; D unresolved. Trimming left V 1 base short and J 6 bases short, with 10 bases between. The CDR3 covers 13 residues. Germline V gene data show CDR1 as SGHKS and CDR2 as YYEKEE (reference sequence). In DNA form, the CDR3 reads TGTGCCAGCAGCTTGTTCCCTGTGGATGGCTACACCTTC. Amino acid sequence: CASSLFPVDGYTF.

The chain is built from TRBV2 and TRBJ1-2; no clear D gene. V was clipped by 7 bases and J by 0 bases, with 9 bases between them. The CDR3 consists of 13 residues. Germline loops: CDR1 SNHLY, CDR2 FYNNEI. CDR3 DNA: TGTGCCAGCACTCGGGAGCCTAACTATGGCTACACCTTC. The encoded protein is CASTREPNYGYTF.

This clone was recorded once. The rearrangement links TRBV4-1 to TRBJ1-4; D gene ambiguous. CDR3 length: 15 residues. Germline values: CDR1 MGHRA, CDR2 YSYEKL. Between the trimmed V and J ends, which lost 1 base and 4 bases, there was a span of 10 bases. Written as DNA, the CDR3 is TGCGCCAGCAGCCAAGGCTCGGCGGTTAATGAAAAACTGTTTTTT. Protein sequence: CASSQGSAVNEKLFF.

This chain connects TRBV2 to TRBJ1-6; a weak D match, TRBD1 (5 bases). The CDR3 is made up of 15 amino acids. Per germline, CDR1 SNHLY and CDR2 FYNNEI. V was shortened by 2 bases and J by 7 bases, with 12 bases between the two germline ends. The CDR3 protein is CASSERDGKNSPLHF. Here the CDR3 DNA reads TGTGCCAGCAGTGAAAGGGACGGGAAGAATTCACCCCTCCACTTT.

This sequence joins TRBV6-2 or TRBV6-3 and TRBJ2-5; no reliable D call. Germline V gives CDR1 MNHEY, CDR2 SVGEGT. V lost 2 bases to trimming and J lost 2 bases, with 9 bases between them. This CDR3 spans 14 amino acids. Here the CDR3 reads CASSYVLQQETQYF. For the CDR3, the DNA is TGTGCCAGCAGTTACGTGCTACAGCAAGAGACCCAGTACTTC.

This chain links TRBV28 with TRBJ1-1, with 11 nucleotides matching TRBD1. The germline gives CDR1 MDHEN, CDR2 SYDVKM. Trimming removed 5 bases from V and 0 bases from J; junction bases left unmatched: 2. The CDR3 spans 15 residues. In DNA, the CDR3 is TGTGCCAGCAGTGGGGGACAGGGGGTGAACACTGAAGCTTTCTTT. Protein product: CASSGGQGVNTEAFF.

The gene calls are TRBV19 and TRBJ2-1; 12 bases fit TRBD2. The CDR3 has 16 residues. Losses at the gene ends were 6 bases for V and 0 bases for J; bases not matched to a gene: 3. Germline CDR1 LNHDA, CDR2 SQIVND (reference sequence). Here the CDR3 DNA reads TGTGCCAGTAGGGTGACTAGCGGGAGCTCCTACAATGAGCAGTTCTTC. Translation gives CASRVTSGSSYNEQFF.

This chain joins TRBV4-1 and TRBJ2-1, with 10 bases lining up with TRBD2. V shed 3 bases, J shed 2 bases, and the junction held 7 bases outside the gene matches. Germline V CDR1 and CDR2: MGHRA, YSYEKL. The CDR3 loop spans 17 amino acids. In DNA, the CDR3 is TGCGCCAGCAGCCAGCCGAGAGCGGGAGGGCCCTACAATGAGCAGTTCTTC. Translation gives CASSQPRAGGPYNEQFF.

This clone was found once. V and J are TRBV10-2 and TRBJ2-6, with unresolved D. Germline V gives CDR1 WSHSY, CDR2 SAAADI. V lost 2 bases, J lost 2 bases, and 7 bases lay in between. The CDR3 runs 15 residues. CDR3: CASSERVAGANVLTF. CDR3 DNA: TGCGCCAGCAGTGAGAGGGTAGCTGGGGCCAACGTCCTGACTTTC.

The chain recombines TRBV5-5 with TRBJ2-3; D not certain. Per germline, CDR1 SGHKS and CDR2 YYEKEE (reference sequence). There are 13 residues in the CDR3. Trimming cost V 3 bases and J 6 bases, with 11 bases left between them. The CDR3 DNA reads as TGTGCCAGCAGCTCCTTCGAGAGTGATACGCAGTATTTT. It yields the protein CASSSFESDTQYF.

The gene calls are TRBV9 and TRBJ1-3; 7 nucleotides align to TRBD1. V shed 3 bases, J shed 2 bases, and the junction held 5 bases outside the gene matches. Germline V gene lookup returns CDR1 SGDLS and CDR2 YYNGEE. This CDR3 region has 15 residues. DNA for the CDR3: TGTGCCAGCAGCGGACAGGGTGTGACTGGAAACACCATATATTTT. The encoded protein is CASSGQGVTGNTIYF.

This chain links TRBV2 with TRBJ2-7; 9 nucleotides match TRBD2. This CDR3 region has 15 residues. From germline, CDR1 is SNHLY and CDR2 FYNNEI. V was pared by 2 bases and J by 3 bases, with 5 bases of the junction left unmatched. CDR3 residues: CASSESSSGNYEQYF. CDR3 DNA sequence: TGTGCCAGCAGTGAATCGTCTAGCGGGAACTACGAGCAGTACTTC. Supplemented by reference TRBV2 and TRBJ2-7, the full variable domain reads EPEVTQTPSHQVTQMGQEVILRCVPISNHLYFYWYRQILGQKVEFLVSFYNNEISEKSEIFDDQFSVERPDGSNFTLKIRSTKLEDSAMYFCASSESSSGNYEQYFGPGTRLTVT.

This rearrangement joins TRBV28 to TRBJ1-1; D unresolved. This CDR3 region has 14 residues. V lost 5 bases and J lost 0, with 10 bases in between. Germline V gene data show CDR1 as MDHEN and CDR2 as SYDVKM. CDR3 protein: CASSPPTLNTEAFF. In nucleotides, the CDR3 is TGTGCCAGCAGTCCGCCCACCCTGAACACTGAAGCTTTCTTT.

This clone has only one observation. The chain carries TRBV5-5 and TRBJ1-1; D may be TRBD1 (5 bases). Deletions cut 2 bases from V and 0 bases from J, with 11 bases between. In germline, CDR1 is SGHKS, CDR2 YYEKEE (reference sequence). CDR3 size: 15 residues. CDR3 region: CASSLYAGMNTEAFF. The CDR3 DNA sequence: TGTGCCAGCAGCTTATATGCAGGGATGAACACTGAAGCTTTCTTT.

J is TRBJ1-5 and V is TRBV30; 8 positions match TRBD1. Unmatched junction bases numbered 20, after V lost 4 bases and J lost 6 bases. Germline CDR1 is GTSNPN and CDR2 is SVGIG (reference sequence). The CDR3 spans 18 residues. CDR3 in DNA: TGTGCCTGGACTCATAAGGGTCAGGGGGCGAGTAGGAGTCAGCCCCAGCATTTT. It yields the protein CAWTHKGQGASRSQPQHF.

The chain carries TRBV3-1 (or the pseudogene TRBV3-2) and TRBJ2-7; D is unclear. Germline-derived CDR1 and CDR2 are LGHDT and YNNKEL (reference sequence). V was pared by 0 bases and J by 3 bases, with 9 bases between. The CDR3 contains 14 residues. CDR3 protein: CASSQDLTNYEQYF. CDR3 DNA sequence: TGTGCCAGCAGCCAAGATTTAACAAACTACGAGCAGTACTTC.